The present T cell receptor (beta chain) was sequenced within a study of Tregs in tolerant kidney transplant recipients. Study-level information: Mixed chimerism was transient after nonmyeloablative marrow transplants from related graft donors. Whole-study findings and limits: Nucleotide sequences could not be compared across some patients' samples due to primer changes. Tregs expanded with activated donor B cells seemed most donor-specific.

The CDR3 contains 16 residues. Germline CDR1 reads SGHNT; CDR2 reads YENEEA. The ends lost 1 base at V and 5 bases at J; junction bases unmatched: 7. Produced via immunoSEQ multiplex PCR; TCRdb's table is partial and in-frame only. Among 15,000 to 18,000 clones, nearly 55% were seen once, and the ten largest hold about 3%. Recipient PBMCs carried a CFSE label and met irradiated graft donor PBMCs for approximately 6 days before FACS sorting. This clone has a single count. Its antigen is as yet unknown. The specimen comprised CD4+ T cells from blood cultured with allogeneic cells, sampled before the transplant. V is TRBV11-3 and J is TRBJ2-3, with 9 bases lining up with TRBD2. This clonotype originated in a human patient who received a combined kidney and bone marrow transplant. CDR3 DNA sequence: TGTGCCAGCAGCTTAGGCTTAGCGGGAGAAAGAGATACGCAGTATTTT. Translation gives CASSLGLAGERDTQYF.